The clone carrying this TCR beta chain occurred a few times. The antigen remains unidentified. This sample is part of a study of metastatic and nonmetastatic thyroid tumors. The study, taken as a whole, reports: Benign nodules reportedly had significantly lower TCR beta diversity than malignant thyroid tumors in blood and tumor.

All patients reached thyroid surgery having received no treatment beforehand. Original processing methods: The study built a papillary thyroid cancer distant-metastasis classifier from CDR3 differences across clinicopathological groups. TCRdb re-processed the PCR reads through MiXCR. TCRdb, rather than the study authors, made the V and J calls. This sample has some 26,000 clones; around 3.5% occur once, and the top ten carry roughly 3.1%. Germline lookup yields CDR1 LGHDT and CDR2 YNNKEL (reference sequence). The V gene lost 4 bases and the J gene lost 0 bases, with 4 bases spanning the gap. This CDR3 contains 13 residues.

Sequencing input: blood. The gene calls are TRBV3-1 and TRBJ1-3; D not certain. The source of this sequence is a male donor with papillary thyroid cancer or a benign thyroid nodule (not recorded which). Some clones in this sample may be carry-over from other donors' samples. CDR3 DNA: TGTGCCAGCAGCCCGTCCTCTGGAAACACCATATATTTT. Translation: CASSPSSGNTIYF. The variable domain in full, with the rest retrieved from reference TRBV3-1 and TRBJ1-3, is DTAVSQTPKYLVTQMGNDKSIKCEQNLGHDTMYWYKQDSKKFLKIMFSYNNKELIINETVPNRFSPKSPDKAHLNLHINSLELGDSAVYFCASSPSSGNTIYFGEGSWLTVV.